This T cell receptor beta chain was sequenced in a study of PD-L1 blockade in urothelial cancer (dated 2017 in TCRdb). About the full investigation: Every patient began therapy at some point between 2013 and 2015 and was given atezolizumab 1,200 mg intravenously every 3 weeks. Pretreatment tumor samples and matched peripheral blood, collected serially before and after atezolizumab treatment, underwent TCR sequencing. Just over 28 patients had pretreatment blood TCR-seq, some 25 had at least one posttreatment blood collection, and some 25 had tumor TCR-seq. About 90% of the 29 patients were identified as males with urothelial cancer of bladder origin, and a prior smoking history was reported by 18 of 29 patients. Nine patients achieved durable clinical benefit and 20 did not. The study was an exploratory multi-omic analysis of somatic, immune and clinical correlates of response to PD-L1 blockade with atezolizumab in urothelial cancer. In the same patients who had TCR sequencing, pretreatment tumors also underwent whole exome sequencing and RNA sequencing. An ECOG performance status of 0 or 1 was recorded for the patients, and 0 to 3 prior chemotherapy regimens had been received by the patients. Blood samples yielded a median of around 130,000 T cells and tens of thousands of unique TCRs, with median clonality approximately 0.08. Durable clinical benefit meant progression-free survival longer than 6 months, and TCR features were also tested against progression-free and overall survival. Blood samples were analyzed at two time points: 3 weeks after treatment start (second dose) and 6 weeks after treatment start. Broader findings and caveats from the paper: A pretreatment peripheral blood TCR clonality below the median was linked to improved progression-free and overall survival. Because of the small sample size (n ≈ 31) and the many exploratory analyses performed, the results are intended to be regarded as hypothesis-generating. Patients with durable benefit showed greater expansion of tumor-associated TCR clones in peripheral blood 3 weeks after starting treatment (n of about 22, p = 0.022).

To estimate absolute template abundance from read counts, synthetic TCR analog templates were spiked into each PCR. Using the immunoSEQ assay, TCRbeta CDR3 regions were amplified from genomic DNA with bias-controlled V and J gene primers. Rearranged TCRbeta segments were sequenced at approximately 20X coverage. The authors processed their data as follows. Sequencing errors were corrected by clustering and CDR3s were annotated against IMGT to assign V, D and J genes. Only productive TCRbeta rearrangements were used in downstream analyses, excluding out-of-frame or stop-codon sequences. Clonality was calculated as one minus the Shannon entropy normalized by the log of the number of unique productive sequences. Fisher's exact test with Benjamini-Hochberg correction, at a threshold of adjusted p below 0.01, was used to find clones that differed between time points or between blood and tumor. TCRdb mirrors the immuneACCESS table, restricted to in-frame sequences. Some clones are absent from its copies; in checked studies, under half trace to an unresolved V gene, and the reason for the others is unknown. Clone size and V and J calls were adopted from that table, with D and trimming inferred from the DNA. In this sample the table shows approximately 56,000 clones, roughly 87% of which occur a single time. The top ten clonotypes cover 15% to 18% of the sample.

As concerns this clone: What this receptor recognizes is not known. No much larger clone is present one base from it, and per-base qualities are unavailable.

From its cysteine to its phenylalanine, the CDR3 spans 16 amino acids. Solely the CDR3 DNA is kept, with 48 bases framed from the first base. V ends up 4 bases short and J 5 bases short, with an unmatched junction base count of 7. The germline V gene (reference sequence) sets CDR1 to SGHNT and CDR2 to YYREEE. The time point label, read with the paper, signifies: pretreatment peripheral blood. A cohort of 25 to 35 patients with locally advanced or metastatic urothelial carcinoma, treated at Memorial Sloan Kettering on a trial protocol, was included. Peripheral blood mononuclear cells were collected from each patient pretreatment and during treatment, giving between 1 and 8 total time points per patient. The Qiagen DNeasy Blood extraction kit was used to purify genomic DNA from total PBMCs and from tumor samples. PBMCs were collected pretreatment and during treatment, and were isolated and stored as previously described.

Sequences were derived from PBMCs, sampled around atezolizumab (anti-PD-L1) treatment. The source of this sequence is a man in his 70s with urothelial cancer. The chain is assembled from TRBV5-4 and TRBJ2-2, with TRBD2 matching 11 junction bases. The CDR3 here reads CASSPTSGSLTGELFF. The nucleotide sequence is TGTGCCAGCAGCCCAACTAGCGGGAGTTTGACCGGGGAGCTGTTTTTT.